This TCR beta chain was captured in a study of CD8 T cells in ankylosing spondylitis. This clonotype showed up many times. V was clipped by 0 bases and J by 0 bases, with 6 bases between them. Germline V gene sequence: CDR1 LGHDT, CDR2 YNNKEL (reference sequence). This CDR3 has 15 residues. Construction of TCR beta libraries was performed using quantitative 5'-RACE with molecular barcodes. TCRdb independently ran MiXCR on the 5' RACE reads; one entry per CDR3 protein. The repertoire has a few hundred thousand distinct CDR3 sequences, roughly a tenth of them found once; the top ten carry approximately 20%.

Sequenced sample: blood, either unsorted or a sorted T cell fraction (not recorded which). The sequence derives from a male donor with ankylosing spondylitis or in good health (not recorded which). The chain couples TRBV3-1 to TRBJ2-1, with no clear D. In DNA, the CDR3 is TGTGCCAGCAGCCAAGATACTAACTCCTACAATGAGCAGTTCTTC. Its translation is CASSQDTNSYNEQFF.